This T cell receptor beta chain derives from a study of CD8+ T cells in alopecia areata. Treatment described: oral pan-JAK inhibitor, 5-10 mg twice daily. Sequencing used cDNA as its template, made by extracting RNA and reverse transcribing it. TCRdb keeps only in-frame clones here, not all; method: immunoSEQ multiplex PCR. The table has about 270,000 clones, around three fifths seen once. The CDR3 extends over 12 amino acids. Trimming removed 4 bases at V and 1 base at J, with 5 bases between. The germline V gene encodes CDR1 SGHRS and CDR2 YFSETQ. This chain joins TRBV5-1 and TRBJ2-5, with no clear D. The sample consisted of CD4+ T cells sorted from blood, taken between weeks 51 and 52, from a patient treated with tofacitinib. The TCR originated in a human donor with alopecia areata. The CDR3 region is CASSEIQETQYF. The CDR3, as DNA: TGCGCCAGCAGCGAGATCCAAGAGACCCAGTACTTC. Supplemented by reference TRBV5-1 and TRBJ2-5, the full variable domain reads KAGVTQTPRYLIKTRGQQVTLSCSPISGHRSVSWYQQTPGQGLQFLFEYFSETQRNKGNFPGRFSGRQFSNSRSEMNVSTLELGDSALYLCASSEIQETQYFGPGTRLLVL.